A selection of T cell receptor beta chains follows, all from one sample in a study of T-cell reconstitution after alpha-beta-depleted transplantation in children. One entry per CDR3 protein, called by TCRdb with MiXCR from the PCR reads. Among around 340,000 distinct CDR3 sequences, approximately 12% were seen once, and the ten largest hold around 4.5%. Here the sequenced sample was PBMCs, taken from the stem cell graft. The receptors here all came from a human donor who donated a stem cell graft to a child with Fanconi anemia. The CDR3 runs from the conserved cysteine through the conserved F or W. Fields, in order: J gene, D gene, V gene, clone size, CDR3 DNA, CDR3 protein. A D gene is named only where the DNA matches it firmly. Not all rows give a size; the values are once, few, many and, for expanded clones, a class.

TRBJ2-2 TRBD1 TRBV2 NA TGTGCCAGCAGTTGGACAGGGCTCACCGGGGAGCTGTTTTTT CASSWTGLTGELFF
TRBJ2-2 NA TRBV7-2 NA TGTGCCAGCAGTCCTTCTCTAGGGGGGAGGGAGCTGTTTTTT CASSPSLGGRELFF
TRBJ2-1 NA TRBV6-1 many TGTGCCTGCCGAGGGAGCTCCTACAATGAGCAGTTCTTC CACRGSSYNEQFF
TRBJ2-6 NA TRBV6-1 NA TGTGCCAGCAGCTGGGGATCTCCCTCTGGGGCCAACGTCCTGACTTTC CASSWGSPSGANVLTF
TRBJ2-1 TRBD2 TRBV7-8 many TGTGCCAGCAGCTTAGAGGGGACTAGCGGGGGCCCACATGAGCAGTTCTTC CASSLEGTSGGPHEQFF
TRBJ2-2 TRBD1 TRBV12-3/TRBV12-4 many TGTGCCAGCAGTTCTGACAGGGGGTACACCGGGGAGCTGTTTTTT CASSSDRGYTGELFF
TRBJ2-3 NA TRBV2 NA TGTGCCAGCAAAAAGGACACAGATACGCAGTATTTT CASKKDTDTQYF
TRBJ2-7 NA TRBV5-1 many TGCGCCAGCAGCTTGGATGGTATAGCGAAACAGTACTTC CASSLDGIAKQYF
TRBJ1-1 NA TRBV20-1 few TGCAGTGCTAGGGACCGAATCGTCGCAGCGAACACTGAAGCTTTCTTT CSARDRIVAANTEAFF
TRBJ2-7 TRBD1 TRBV18 few TGTGCCAGCTCACCACCCGACAGGGGGCCGGCCGAGCAGTACTTC CASSPPDRGPAEQYF
TRBJ2-3 NA TRBV25-1 few TGTGCCAGCAGTGAAGGGCGAGGGGGAAGGACAGATACGCAGTATTTT CASSEGRGGRTDTQYF
TRBJ1-3 NA TRBV5-5 many TGTGCCAGCAGCTTGGGATCCGGCTCTGGAAACACCATATATTTT CASSLGSGSGNTIYF
TRBJ1-2 NA TRBV12-3/TRBV12-4 NA TGTGCCAGCACCCTGAGGGGCGGAGGGTCATATGGCTACACCTTC CASTLRGGGSYGYTF
TRBJ2-5 NA TRBV29-1 few TGCAGCGTTGGGCGGAGTGGAGAGACCCAGTACTTC CSVGRSGETQYF
TRBJ2-3 NA TRBV5-4 many TGTGCCAGCAGCTTGGGGGGGGCGTCGGGCGATACGCAGTATTTT CASSLGGASGDTQYF
TRBJ1-3 NA TRBV29-1 few TGCAGCGTTGGCGTGAACTCTGGAAACACCATATATTTT CSVGVNSGNTIYF
TRBJ2-2 NA TRBV5-4 few TGTGCCAGCAGGGACCAGGGGTCCGGGGAGCTGTTTTTT CASRDQGSGELFF
TRBJ2-7 NA TRBV12-3/TRBV12-4 NA TGTGCCAGCAGTCCTCGACTATACCCCTACGAGCAGTACTTC CASSPRLYPYEQYF
TRBJ2-2 NA TRBV28 many TGTGCCAGCGCTAGGAACACCGGGGAGCTGTTTTTT CASARNTGELFF
TRBJ2-3 TRBD2 TRBV20-1 NA TGCAGTGCTGCTCCCCTGACTAGCCCTATAGAGGATACGCAGTATTTT CSAAPLTSPIEDTQYF
TRBJ1-6 NA TRBV6-1 NA TGTGCCAGCAGTAGGTCCACCATCCCGAGCTCCTATAATTCACCCCTCCACTTT CASSRSTIPSSYNSPLHF
TRBJ2-6 NA TRBV5-1 few TGCGCCAGCAGCTCCGGGACTTTCCGGTCTGGGGCCAACGTCCTGACTTTC CASSSGTFRSGANVLTF